One sample yielded the 22 T cell receptor beta chains listed below, sequenced in a study of T cells in Graves' hyperthyroidism and ophthalmopathy. TCR beta CDR3 regions were amplified from RNA transcripts. HTBI primers were the set used in a first-round RT-PCR of the TCR CDR3. TCRdb independently ran MiXCR on the multiplex PCR reads; one entry per CDR3 protein. Among 500,000 to 650,000 distinct CDR3 sequences listed, approximately 17% were seen once. Sequenced input: blood. The receptors derive from a woman in her late teens or twenties with Graves' ophthalmopathy.

The genes are TRBV7-8 and TRBJ2-7; 12 nucleotides line up with TRBD2. The CDR3 totals 15 residues. J lost 6 bases, V lost 2 bases, and 5 bases had no gene match. Germline CDR1 is SGHVS and CDR2 is FQNEAQ. The CDR3 loop is CASSLTGTSGPEQYF. In DNA form, the CDR3 reads TGTGCCAGCAGCTTAACCGGGACTAGCGGGCCCGAGCAGTACTTC.

This chain joins TRBV6-4 and TRBJ2-3; perhaps TRBD2 as D (6 bases). The germline V gene has CDR1 MRHNA and CDR2 SNTAGT. V shed 2 bases and J shed 3 bases, with 6 bases lying between them. This CDR3 is 13 amino acids long. The DNA for the CDR3 is TGTGCCAGCAGTGACGCGGGGACAGATACGCAGTATTTT. It yields the protein CASSDAGTDTQYF.

V and J are TRBV6-6 and TRBJ2-1; D is unclear. The CDR3 has 14 residues. CDR1 is MNHNY, CDR2 SVGAGI, per germline (reference sequence). Trimming removed 2 bases at V and 4 bases at J, with 9 bases between. CDR3 nucleotides: TGTGCCAGCAGTTACAGAGGCGTATACAATGAGCAGTTCTTC. Translation: CASSYRGVYNEQFF.

This clonotype was seen repeatedly, ten times or more. The chain links TRBV28 to TRBJ2-2, with TRBD2 as a possible D gene (5 bases). Per the germline V gene, CDR1 is MDHEN and CDR2 is SYDVKM. Trimming removed 5 bases from V and 0 bases from J, with 7 bases in between. The CDR3 is 14 residues long. CDR3 sequence reads: CASSVSANTGELFF. CDR3 in DNA: TGTGCCAGCAGTGTTAGCGCGAACACCGGGGAGCTGTTTTTT. The full variable domain, with the rest looked up from reference TRBV28 and TRBJ2-2, is DVKVTQSSRYLVKRTGEKVFLECVQDMDHENMFWYRQDPGLGLRLIYFSYDVKMKEKGDIPEGYSVSREKKERFSLILESASTNQTSMYLCASSVSANTGELFFGEGSRLTVL.

The chain uses TRBV9 and TRBJ2-3; 7 bases are shared with TRBD2. The CDR3 is 17 residues long. Germline V gives CDR1 SGDLS, CDR2 YYNGEE. Trimming at V came to 3 bases and at J to 0 bases, leaving 10 bases not matched to a gene. The CDR3 is CASSGGPGLTSTDTQYF. The CDR3, as DNA: TGTGCCAGCAGCGGCGGCCCGGGACTAACTAGCACAGATACGCAGTATTTT.

This clonotype was seen ten or more times. The chain employs TRBV10-3 and TRBJ1-3; 10 positions agree with TRBD1. Germline V gene data show CDR1 as ENHRY and CDR2 as SYGVKD. V gave up 10 bases and J gave up 0 bases; unmatched junction bases: 9. This CDR3 is 16 amino acids long. In nucleotides, the CDR3 is TGTGCCACCCATACAAGGGACAGGGGCTCTGGAAACACCATATATTTT. Its translation is CATHTRDRGSGNTIYF.

This clonotype appeared many times. The CDR3, as DNA: TGTGCCAGCAGTGAATTCCCGACAGGGGTCACTGAAGCTTTCTTT. Protein: CASSEFPTGVTEAFF. V is TRBV2 and J is TRBJ1-1; the match to TRBD1 covers 8 bases. The V segment lost 2 bases and the J segment 4 bases; nucleotides outside the gene matches: 6. The CDR3 is 15 amino acids. Per germline, CDR1 SNHLY and CDR2 FYNNEI.

This clonotype was observed many times. The rearrangement joins TRBV5-1 to TRBJ1-1, with D perhaps TRBD1 (6 bases). Germline V CDR1 and CDR2: SGHRS, YFSETQ. With 6 bases removed from V and 3 bases from J, the gap between germline ends came to 18 bases. This CDR3 contains 15 residues. The CDR3 DNA is TGCGCCAGCACCCTCGGGGGGGCCCGGGACACTGAAGCTTTCTTT. Its translation: CASTLGGARDTEAFF.

This clonotype came up a few times. The chain joins TRBV9 to TRBJ2-1; perhaps TRBD1 as D (5 bases). The CDR3 runs 17 residues. V was shortened by 0 bases and J by 2 bases, with 15 bases between the two germline ends. In germline, CDR1 is SGDLS, CDR2 YYNGEE. This CDR3 reads CASSVESWQGPYNEQFF. The CDR3 nucleotides are TGTGCCAGCAGCGTAGAATCGTGGCAGGGTCCCTACAATGAGCAGTTCTTC.

In this sample, this clonotype turned up many times. The V gene is TRBV29-1, the J gene TRBJ2-5; maybe TRBD2 (6 bases). CDR1 is SQVTM, CDR2 ANQGSEA, per germline. This CDR3 contains 16 residues. Trimming cost V 0 bases and J 5 bases, with 19 bases left between them. Here the CDR3 DNA reads TGCAGCGTTGAAGAATCGGGAGACAGCGAGGGGGAGACCCAGTACTTC. Translating gives CSVEESGDSEGETQYF.

This clonotype was observed many times. The chain combines TRBV7-2 with TRBJ2-7, with 8 nucleotides matching TRBD2. Trimming took 4 bases from V and 2 from J; bases not matched to a gene: 10. This CDR3 contains 16 residues. Germline CDR1 SGHTA, CDR2 FQGNSA. The CDR3: CASSSPRGTRAYEQYF. CDR3 sequence (DNA): TGTGCCAGCAGCTCACCCCGGGGGACTAGGGCCTACGAGCAGTACTTC.

As regards this clonotype: One end of the junction varies from germline; a read error may be responsible. CDR3 region: CASSQIREAAGDLVLF. CDR3 DNA sequence: TGTGCCAGCAGCCAAATAAGGGAAGCAGCGGGAGATTTGGTCCTCTTC. The rearrangement joins TRBV3-1 to TRBJ2-1, with 8 nucleotides matching TRBD2. The germline V gene encodes CDR1 LGHDT and CDR2 YNNKEL (reference sequence). This CDR3 has 16 residues.

This clonotype has at least ten counts. The J gene is TRBJ2-1, the V gene TRBV2; 8 bases are shared with TRBD2. V lost 4 bases, J lost 8 bases, and 4 bases stayed unmatched. The CDR3 totals 13 residues. Germline-derived CDR1 and CDR2 are SNHLY and FYNNEI. CDR3 sequence: CASSGMTSDEQFF. DNA of the CDR3: TGTGCCAGCAGTGGAATGACTAGCGATGAGCAGTTCTTC.

This clonotype was recorded many times. The rearrangement joins TRBV11-2 to TRBJ2-1, with 8 bases identical to TRBD2. This CDR3 comprises 16 residues. Germline lookup yields CDR1 SGHAT and CDR2 FQNNGV. Trimming at V came to 5 bases and at J to 2 bases, leaving 8 bases not matched to a gene. This CDR3 is CASSNLGLAAYNEQFF. The CDR3 DNA follows: TGTGCCAGCAGCAACCTCGGACTAGCAGCCTACAATGAGCAGTTCTTC.

This sequence joins TRBV5-5 and TRBJ2-3, with 13 bases lining up with TRBD2. The V segment lost 4 bases and the J segment 0 bases; nucleotides outside the gene matches: 8. CDR1 and CDR2 from the germline V gene are SGHKS and YYEKEE (reference sequence). The CDR3 spans 18 residues. CDR3 sequence: CASSTGLAGVPSTDTQYF. The CDR3 DNA sequence: TGTGCCAGCAGCACCGGACTAGCGGGAGTACCAAGCACAGATACGCAGTATTTT.

This clonotype was counted only a few times. The chain is built from TRBV9 and TRBJ1-2; D is perhaps TRBD1 (5 bases). This CDR3 comprises 15 residues. Trimming took off 4 bases at V and 4 bases at J, with 17 bases between the two ends. Looked up from germline, CDR1 is SGDLS and CDR2 is YYNGEE. The CDR3, as DNA: TGTGCCAGCAGCCCGAGTGCGGGACCGTTCTATGGCTACACCTTC. Its protein product is CASSPSAGPFYGYTF.

This clonotype was seen only a few times. This chain joins TRBV15 and TRBJ1-2; 8 bases match TRBD1. Germline V gene sequence: CDR1 LNHNV, CDR2 YYDKDF (reference sequence). V gave up 1 base and J gave up 0 bases; unmatched junction bases: 4. CDR3 length: 16 residues. CDR3 sequence reads: CATSRAGTGPNYGYTF. CDR3 nucleotide sequence: TGTGCCACCAGCAGAGCGGGGACAGGTCCTAACTATGGCTACACCTTC.

This clonotype was counted at least ten times. V gene TRBV28 combines with J gene TRBJ2-2, with D tentatively TRBD1 (5 bases). The CDR3 length is 15 residues. Germline V gene data show CDR1 as MDHEN and CDR2 as SYDVKM. The V end lost 7 bases, the J end lost 6 bases, and 18 bases lay between the germline ends. CDR3 sequence (DNA): TGTGCCAGCAACCACCAGGGTAATCGGCCCGGGGAGCTGTTTTTT. As protein: CASNHQGNRPGELFF.

This clonotype was counted many times. The chain carries TRBV18 and TRBJ2-3; D gene uncertain. CDR1 is KGHSH and CDR2 is LQKENI in the germline V gene. The CDR3 consists of 16 residues. V was pared by 2 bases and J by 0 bases, with 12 bases between. CDR3 residues: CASSPDVAPSTDTQYF. The CDR3 coding sequence is TGTGCCAGCTCACCAGACGTGGCACCTAGCACAGATACGCAGTATTTT.

For this clonotype: An end of the junction differs from the germline gene, which may be a read error. The V and J genes are TRBV5-5 and TRBJ1-2; tentatively, D is TRBD1 (5 bases). There are 16 residues in the CDR3. The germline CDR1 and CDR2 sequences are SGHKS and YYEKEE (reference sequence). CDR3 bases: TGCGCCAGCAGCCAAGCGGGGCAGGGAGTTTGGTATGGCTACACCTTC. Encoded protein: CASSQAGQGVWYGYTF.

Regarding this clonotype: A much more abundant neighbour one base away suggests this may be a read error. This rearrangement joins TRBV11-2 to TRBJ2-2; TRBD2 is a possible D gene (5 bases). CDR3 length: 16 residues. The germline V gene has CDR1 SGHAT and CDR2 FQNNGV. Trimming cost V 8 bases and J 10 bases, with 26 bases left between them. CDR3 nucleotide sequence: TGTGCCAGCCCCACCACCCGGGGAGTGGATAACGTGGAGCTGTTTTTT. Residues: CASPTTRGVDNVELFF.

The sample holds many counts of this clonotype. This sequence joins TRBV30 and TRBJ2-1, with a weak D call TRBD2 (6 bases). The CDR3 loop spans 17 amino acids. From germline, CDR1 is GTSNPN and CDR2 SVGIG (reference sequence). Trimming cost V 2 bases and J 0 bases, with 17 bases left between them. This CDR3 is CAWSFPRGGDSYNEQFF. CDR3 DNA sequence: TGTGCCTGGAGTTTCCCCCGAGGCGGGGACTCCTACAATGAGCAGTTCTTC.